The next 12 T cell receptor beta chains were all read from a single sample in a study of response to subunit inactivated influenza vaccine. Each CDR3 protein gets one entry after TCRdb re-called the RT-PCR reads with MiXCR. The sample holds 550,000 to 800,000 distinct CDR3 sequences, more than 15% seen once. The sample consisted of PBMCs from blood, taken 12 days after vaccination. The receptors originated from a man aged 45-65 years who received an inactivated influenza vaccine.

The chain employs TRBV7-2 and TRBJ1-1; the match to TRBD1 covers 8 bases. In germline, CDR1 is SGHTA, CDR2 FQGNSA. V was clipped by 5 bases and J by 0 bases; unmatched bases: 5. There are 15 residues in the CDR3. The CDR3 sequence: CASSVDRGMNTEAFF. The CDR3 bases are TGTGCCAGCAGCGTAGACAGGGGAATGAACACTGAAGCTTTCTTT.

The sample holds many counts of this clonotype. The chain employs TRBV3-1 and TRBJ2-5, with D perhaps given as TRBD1 or TRBD2 (5 bases each). Trimming left V 7 bases short and J 4 bases short, with 16 bases between. CDR1 and CDR2 from the germline V gene are LGHDT and YNNKEL (reference sequence). The CDR3 is 14 amino acids. The CDR3 bases are TGTGCCAGCACACGCGGAGAGGGGCGAGAGACCCAGTACTTC. Encoded protein: CASTRGEGRETQYF.

This clonotype was observed a handful of times. The V gene is TRBV20-1, the J gene TRBJ2-3, with 13 nucleotides matching TRBD2. Germline V gene lookup returns CDR1 DFQATT and CDR2 SNEGSKA (reference sequence). J lost 0 bases, V lost 6 bases, and 3 bases had no gene match. This CDR3 is 15 amino acids long. The CDR3 here is CSARTSGSSTDTQYF. The CDR3 DNA sequence: TGCAGTGCAAGGACTAGCGGGAGTAGCACAGATACGCAGTATTTT.

This clonotype was counted only a few times. CDR3: CASGTGVASEAFF. CDR3 DNA: TGTGCCAGCGGGACAGGGGTTGCCTCTGAAGCTTTCTTT. The chain employs TRBV4-2 and TRBJ1-1, with 10 positions matching TRBD1. After removal of 8 bases from V and 6 bases from J, the junction contained 6 bases not matched to a gene. Germline lookup yields CDR1 LGHNA and CDR2 YNFKEQ. This CDR3 spans 13 amino acids.

This clonotype has more than one count but fewer than ten. In DNA form, the CDR3 reads TGCGCCAGCAGCCAAGCCGGGACAGGCCCAGATACGCAGTATTTT. It yields the protein CASSQAGTGPDTQYF. The V call is TRBV4-3, the J call TRBJ2-3, with 8 positions matching TRBD1. V shed 1 base and J 4 bases; nucleotides not matched to a gene: 4. CDR1 LGHNA and CDR2 YSLEER come from the germline V gene. The CDR3 runs to 15 residues.

The chain is built from TRBV28 and TRBJ2-2; the D is unclear. The germline V and J ends were trimmed by 5 bases and 6 bases, with 7 bases remaining between them. The CDR3 is made up of 12 amino acids. The germline V gene has CDR1 MDHEN and CDR2 SYDVKM. The CDR3 nucleotides are TGTGCCAGCAGTCTCCAATCCGGGGAGCTGTTTTTT. It yields the protein CASSLQSGELFF.

This rearrangement joins TRBV14 to TRBJ1-1; D call uncertain. V was clipped by 4 bases and J by 3 bases, with 21 bases between them. CDR3 length equals 17 residues. The germline V gene encodes CDR1 SGHDN and CDR2 FVKESK. As DNA, the CDR3 is TGTGCCAGCAGCCCATTCCTCCCCCGCGGGGTCGACACTGAAGCTTTCTTT. It yields the protein CASSPFLPRGVDTEAFF.

This clonotype was found a few times. The gene calls are TRBV6-5 and TRBJ1-1; D call uncertain. V was shortened by 0 bases and J by 0 bases, with 11 bases between the two germline ends. The CDR3 contains 16 residues. Germline V lookup: CDR1 MNHEY, CDR2 SVGAGI. CDR3 loop: CASSYSRSSVNTEAFF. The CDR3 region has the DNA TGTGCCAGCAGTTACTCCCGGAGTTCGGTGAACACTGAAGCTTTCTTT.

V and J are TRBV10-3 and TRBJ2-6; TRBD1 agrees at 7 bases. V lost 9 bases, J lost 2 bases, and 10 bases stayed unmatched. Germline CDR1 ENHRY, CDR2 SYGVKD. The CDR3 is 16 amino acids. CDR3 nucleotide sequence: TGTGCCATTATGACAGGGACCCATACTGGGGCCAACGTCCTGACTTTC. It codes for CAIMTGTHTGANVLTF.

The chain joins TRBV6-2 or TRBV6-3 to TRBJ2-1; 11 positions match TRBD2. There are 18 residues in the CDR3. Germline CDR1 and CDR2: MNHEY and SVGEGT. V trimming: 2 bases; J trimming: 1 base; junction bases outside the gene matches: 7. The CDR3 DNA is TGTGCCAGCAGTTACCTTAGCGGGAGGGGATTTTCCTACAATGAGCAGTTCTTC. Its translation is CASSYLSGRGFSYNEQFF.

This clonotype was found a few times. This chain connects TRBV10-3 to TRBJ1-1; D possibly corresponds to TRBD1 (6 bases). V lost 5 bases, J lost 3 bases, and 10 bases lay in between. CDR1 and CDR2 from the germline V gene are ENHRY and SYGVKD. CDR3 length: 13 amino acids. The CDR3 DNA is TGTGCCATCAGTAGAGAGGGGGACACTGAAGCTTTCTTT. Its translation: CAISREGDTEAFF.

The J gene is TRBJ2-2, the V gene TRBV6-5, with 7 bases that match TRBD2. The V and J ends lost 5 bases and 2 bases, in that order; junction bases with no gene match: 5. Germline V gene lookup returns CDR1 MNHEY and CDR2 SVGAGI. CDR3 length equals 15 residues. CDR3 sequence (DNA): TGTGCCAGCAGTCACCGGACTAGAAACACCGGGGAGCTGTTTTTT. Protein: CASSHRTRNTGELFF.